This T cell receptor beta chain was profiled in a study of spatial heterogeneity in lung cancer. Study observations and caveats: Compared with follow-up, resection was when ubiquitous expanded tumor TCRs appeared in blood more.

V lost 4 bases to trimming and J lost 4 bases; unmatched junction nucleotides: 4. The length of the CDR3 is 14 residues. The germline CDR1 and CDR2 sequences are SGDLS and YYNGEE. TCRdb redid the calling of the 5' RACE reads with MiXCR, one entry per CDR3 protein. Among tens of thousands of distinct CDR3 sequences listed, around 8.6% were seen once. This clonotype was recorded many times. Its antigen is undetermined. The time point denotes: sample taken at primary tumor resection. Tumor, nontumor lung or frozen PBMC supplied whole RNA that was sequenced unsorted. Sequenced here: PBMCs, sampled at surgery. The source is a male donor with early-stage non-small cell lung cancer. The rearrangement uses TRBV9 and TRBJ2-2, with 7 positions matching TRBD2. CDR3 nucleotide sequence: TGTGCCAGCAGCCCCCCGGGGGGCACCGGGGAGCTGTTTTTT. Translating gives CASSPPGGTGELFF.